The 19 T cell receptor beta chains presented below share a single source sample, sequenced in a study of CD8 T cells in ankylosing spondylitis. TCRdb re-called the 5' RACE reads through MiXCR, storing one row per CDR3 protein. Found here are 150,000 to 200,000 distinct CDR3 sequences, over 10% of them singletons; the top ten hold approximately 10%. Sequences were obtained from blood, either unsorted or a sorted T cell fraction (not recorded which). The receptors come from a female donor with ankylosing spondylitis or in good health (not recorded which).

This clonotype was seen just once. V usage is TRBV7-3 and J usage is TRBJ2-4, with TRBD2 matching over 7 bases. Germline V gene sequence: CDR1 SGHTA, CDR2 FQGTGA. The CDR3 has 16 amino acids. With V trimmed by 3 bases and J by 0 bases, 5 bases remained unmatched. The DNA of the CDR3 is TGTGCCAGCAGCTTGGGGGGGGATTTAGCCAAAAACATTCAGTACTTC. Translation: CASSLGGDLAKNIQYF.

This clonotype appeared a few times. CDR3 residues: CASSLAWGQGQETQYF. DNA of the CDR3: TGCGCCAGCAGCTTAGCTTGGGGACAGGGCCAAGAGACCCAGTACTTC. The chain joins TRBV5-1 to TRBJ2-5; 9 nucleotides line up with TRBD1. The J segment lost 1 base and the V segment lost 2 bases, leaving 6 bases of the junction unmatched. CDR1 and CDR2 from the germline V gene are SGHRS and YFSETQ. This CDR3 comprises 16 residues.

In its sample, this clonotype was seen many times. Written as DNA, the CDR3 is TGTGCCAGCAGTTTTCAGGTCACTGAAGCTTTCTTT. This translates into CASSFQVTEAFF. The gene calls are TRBV12-3 or TRBV12-4 and TRBJ1-1; D is unclear. CDR3 length: 12 amino acids. The germline V and J ends were trimmed by 3 bases and 4 bases, with 6 bases remaining between them.

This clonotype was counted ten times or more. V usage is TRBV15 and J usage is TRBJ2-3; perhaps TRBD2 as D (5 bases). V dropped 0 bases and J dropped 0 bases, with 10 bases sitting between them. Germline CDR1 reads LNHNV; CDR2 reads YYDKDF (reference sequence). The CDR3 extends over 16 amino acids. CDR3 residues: CATSRDRSGSTDTQYF. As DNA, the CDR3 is TGTGCCACCAGCAGAGATCGAAGCGGAAGCACAGATACGCAGTATTTT.

The CDR3 DNA sequence: TGTGCCAGCAGCGTAACCCCCGATGAGCAGTTCTTC. Protein product: CASSVTPDEQFF. This rearrangement joins TRBV9 to TRBJ2-1; D unresolved. The CDR3 has 12 residues. Looked up from germline, CDR1 is SGDLS and CDR2 is YYNGEE. V lost 1 base and J 8 bases, leaving 7 bases between the germline ends.

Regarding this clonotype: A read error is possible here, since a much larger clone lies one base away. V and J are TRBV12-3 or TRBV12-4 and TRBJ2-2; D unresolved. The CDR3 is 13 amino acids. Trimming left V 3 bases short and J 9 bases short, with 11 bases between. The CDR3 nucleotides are TGTGCCAGCAGTTTCGGTTTCCCCTGGGAGCTGTTTTTT. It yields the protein CASSFGFPWELFF.

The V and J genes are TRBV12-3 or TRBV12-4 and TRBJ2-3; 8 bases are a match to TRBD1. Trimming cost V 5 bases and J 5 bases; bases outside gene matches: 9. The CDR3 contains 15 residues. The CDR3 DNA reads TGTGCCAGCAGTCCCCGGACAGGGAAGGAAGATACGCAGTATTTT. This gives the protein CASSPRTGKEDTQYF.

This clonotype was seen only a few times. Here the CDR3 DNA reads TGTGCCAGCAGCTTAAGAGGGCTGGACGGCTACACCTTC. This translates into CASSLRGLDGYTF. The chain uses TRBV7-2 and TRBJ1-2; D call uncertain. The germline gives CDR1 SGHTA, CDR2 FQGNSA. Trimming shortened V by 2 bases and J by 8 bases, and 12 bases separated the two germline ends. The CDR3 extends over 13 amino acids.

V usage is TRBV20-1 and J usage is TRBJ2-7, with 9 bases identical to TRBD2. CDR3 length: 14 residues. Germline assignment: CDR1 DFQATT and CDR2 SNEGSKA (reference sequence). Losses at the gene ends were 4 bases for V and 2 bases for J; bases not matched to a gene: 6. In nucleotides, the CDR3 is TGCAGTGCTACCCCTCCTAGCGGGGCCTACGAGCAGTACTTC. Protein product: CSATPPSGAYEQYF.

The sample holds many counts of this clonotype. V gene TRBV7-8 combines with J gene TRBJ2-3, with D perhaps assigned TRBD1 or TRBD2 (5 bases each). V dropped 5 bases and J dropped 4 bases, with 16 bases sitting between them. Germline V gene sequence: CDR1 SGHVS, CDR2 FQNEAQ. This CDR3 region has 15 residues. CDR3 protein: CASSPGTRDADTQYF. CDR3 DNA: TGTGCCAGCAGCCCCGGGACGCGAGATGCAGATACGCAGTATTTT.

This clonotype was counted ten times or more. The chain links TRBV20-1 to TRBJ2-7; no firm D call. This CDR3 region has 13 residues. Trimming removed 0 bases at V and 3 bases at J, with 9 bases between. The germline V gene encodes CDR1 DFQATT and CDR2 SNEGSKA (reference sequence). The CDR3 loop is CSARDPRNYEQYF. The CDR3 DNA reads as TGCAGTGCTAGAGACCCAAGGAACTACGAGCAGTACTTC.

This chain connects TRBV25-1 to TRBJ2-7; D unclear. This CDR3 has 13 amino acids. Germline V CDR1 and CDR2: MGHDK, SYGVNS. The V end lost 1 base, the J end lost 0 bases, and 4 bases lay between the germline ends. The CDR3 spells CASSEWDSYEQYF. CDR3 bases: TGTGCCAGCAGTGAATGGGACTCCTACGAGCAGTACTTC.

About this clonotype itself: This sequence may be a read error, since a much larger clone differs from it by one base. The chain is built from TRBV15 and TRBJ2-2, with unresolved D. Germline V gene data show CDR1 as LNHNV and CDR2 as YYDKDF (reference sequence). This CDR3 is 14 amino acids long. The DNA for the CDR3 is TGTGCCGCCAGCAGAGATATCGAGACCGGGGAGCTGTTTTTT. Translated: CAASRDIETGELFF.

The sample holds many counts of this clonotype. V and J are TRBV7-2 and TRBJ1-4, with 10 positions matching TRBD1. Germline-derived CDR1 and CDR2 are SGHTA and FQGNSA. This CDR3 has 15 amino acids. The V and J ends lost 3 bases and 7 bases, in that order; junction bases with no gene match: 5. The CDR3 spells CASSFDRGQGEKLFF. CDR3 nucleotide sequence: TGTGCCAGCAGCTTTGACAGGGGGCAGGGTGAAAAACTGTTTTTT.

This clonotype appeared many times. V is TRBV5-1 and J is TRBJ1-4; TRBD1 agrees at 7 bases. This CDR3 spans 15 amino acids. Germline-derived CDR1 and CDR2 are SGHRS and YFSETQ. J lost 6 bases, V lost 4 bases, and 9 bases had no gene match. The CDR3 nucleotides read TGCGCCAGCAGCCCTACGGGACAGAAGGATGAAAAACTGTTTTTT. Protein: CASSPTGQKDEKLFF.

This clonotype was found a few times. The CDR3 loop reads CAWITVPTVSNTEAFF. CDR3 sequence (DNA): TGTGCCTGGATTACTGTCCCGACAGTTTCCAACACTGAAGCTTTCTTT. V gene TRBV30 combines with J gene TRBJ1-1; D perhaps matches TRBD1 (5 bases). The CDR3 is 16 amino acids. Germline V gives CDR1 GTSNPN, CDR2 SVGIG (reference sequence). Trimming left V 4 bases short and J 2 bases short, with 20 bases between.

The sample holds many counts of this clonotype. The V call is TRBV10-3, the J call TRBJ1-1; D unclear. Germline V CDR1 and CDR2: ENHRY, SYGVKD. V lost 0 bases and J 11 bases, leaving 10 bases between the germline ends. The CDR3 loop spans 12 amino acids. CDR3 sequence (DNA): TGTGCCATCAGTGAGTCAGACCGCGGGGCTTTCTTT. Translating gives CAISESDRGAFF.

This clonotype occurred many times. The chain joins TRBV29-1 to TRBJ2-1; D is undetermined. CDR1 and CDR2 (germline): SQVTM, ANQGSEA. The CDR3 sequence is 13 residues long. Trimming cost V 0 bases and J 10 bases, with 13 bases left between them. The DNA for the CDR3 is TGCAGCGTTGAAGATACCCAGACCAGAGAGCAGTTCTTC. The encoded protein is CSVEDTQTREQFF.

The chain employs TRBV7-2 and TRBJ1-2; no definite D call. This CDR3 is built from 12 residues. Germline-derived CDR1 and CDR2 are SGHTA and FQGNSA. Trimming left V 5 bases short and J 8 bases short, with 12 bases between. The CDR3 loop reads CASSPYGSGYTF. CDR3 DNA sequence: TGTGCCAGCAGCCCCTACGGGTCGGGCTACACCTTC.